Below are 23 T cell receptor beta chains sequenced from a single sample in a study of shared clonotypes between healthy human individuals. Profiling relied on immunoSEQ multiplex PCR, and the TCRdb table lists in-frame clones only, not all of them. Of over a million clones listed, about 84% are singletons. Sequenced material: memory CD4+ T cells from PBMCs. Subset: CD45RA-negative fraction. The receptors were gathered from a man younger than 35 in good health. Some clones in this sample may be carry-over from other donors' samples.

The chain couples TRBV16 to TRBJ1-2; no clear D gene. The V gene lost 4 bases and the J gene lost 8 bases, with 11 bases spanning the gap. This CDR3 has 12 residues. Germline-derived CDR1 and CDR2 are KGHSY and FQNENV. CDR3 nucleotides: TGTGCCAGCAGCCGTAGTTTCCTCGGCTACACCTTC. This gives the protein CASSRSFLGYTF.

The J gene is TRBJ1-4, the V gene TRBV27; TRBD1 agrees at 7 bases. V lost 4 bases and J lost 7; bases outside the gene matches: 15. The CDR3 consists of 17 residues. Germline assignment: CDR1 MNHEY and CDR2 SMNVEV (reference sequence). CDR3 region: CASSSDPGQVRGEKLFF. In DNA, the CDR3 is TGTGCCAGCAGTTCAGACCCCGGACAGGTACGGGGTGAAAAACTGTTTTTT.

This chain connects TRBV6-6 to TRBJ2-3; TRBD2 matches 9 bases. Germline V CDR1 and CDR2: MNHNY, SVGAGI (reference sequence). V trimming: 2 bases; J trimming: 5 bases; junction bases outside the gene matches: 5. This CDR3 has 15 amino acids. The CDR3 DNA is TGTGCCAGCAGTTACGTAGCGGGAGCGGTAGATACGCAGTATTTT. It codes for CASSYVAGAVDTQYF.

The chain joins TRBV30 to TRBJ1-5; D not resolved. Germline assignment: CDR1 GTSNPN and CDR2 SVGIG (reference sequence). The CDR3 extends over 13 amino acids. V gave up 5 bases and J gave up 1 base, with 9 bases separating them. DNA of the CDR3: TGTGCCTGGGGACCCACGAGCAATCAGCCCCAGCATTTT. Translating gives CAWGPTSNQPQHF.

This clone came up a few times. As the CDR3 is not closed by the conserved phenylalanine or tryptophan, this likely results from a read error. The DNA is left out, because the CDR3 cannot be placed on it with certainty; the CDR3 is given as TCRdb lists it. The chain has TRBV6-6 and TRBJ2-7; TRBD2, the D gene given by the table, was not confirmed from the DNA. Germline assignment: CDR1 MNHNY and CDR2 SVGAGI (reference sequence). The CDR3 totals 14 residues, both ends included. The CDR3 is CASSYSSRYSGRAL.

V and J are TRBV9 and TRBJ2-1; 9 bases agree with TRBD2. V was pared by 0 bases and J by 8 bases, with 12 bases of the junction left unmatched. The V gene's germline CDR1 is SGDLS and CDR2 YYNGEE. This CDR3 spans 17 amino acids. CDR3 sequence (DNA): TGTGCCAGCAGCGTAGGCTCTAGCGGGATCTGGAAGGATGAGCAGTTCTTC. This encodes CASSVGSSGIWKDEQFF. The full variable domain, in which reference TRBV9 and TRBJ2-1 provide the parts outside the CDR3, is DSGVTQTPKHLITATGQRVTLRCSPRSGDLSVYWYQQSLDQGLQFLIQYYNGEERAKGNILERFSAQQFPDLHSELNLSSLELGDSALYFCASSVGSSGIWKDEQFFGPGTRLTVL.

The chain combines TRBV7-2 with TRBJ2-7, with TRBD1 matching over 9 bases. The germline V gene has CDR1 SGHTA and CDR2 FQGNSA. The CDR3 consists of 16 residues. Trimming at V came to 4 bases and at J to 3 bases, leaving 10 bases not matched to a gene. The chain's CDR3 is CASSSYARDRDYEQYF. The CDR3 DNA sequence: TGTGCCAGCAGCTCATACGCCCGGGACAGGGACTACGAGCAGTACTTC.

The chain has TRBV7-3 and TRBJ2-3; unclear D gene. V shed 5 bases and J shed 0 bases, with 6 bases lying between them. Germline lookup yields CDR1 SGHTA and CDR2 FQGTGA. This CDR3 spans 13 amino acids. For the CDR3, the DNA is TGTGCCAGCAGCGCACAGAGCACAGATACGCAGTATTTT. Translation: CASSAQSTDTQYF.

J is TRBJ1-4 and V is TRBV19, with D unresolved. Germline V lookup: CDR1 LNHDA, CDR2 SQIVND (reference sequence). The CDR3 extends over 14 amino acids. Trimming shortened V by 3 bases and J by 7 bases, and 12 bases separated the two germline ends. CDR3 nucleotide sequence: TGTGCCAGTAGTATGTCCCCGGAGGGTGAAAAACTGTTTTTT. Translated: CASSMSPEGEKLFF.

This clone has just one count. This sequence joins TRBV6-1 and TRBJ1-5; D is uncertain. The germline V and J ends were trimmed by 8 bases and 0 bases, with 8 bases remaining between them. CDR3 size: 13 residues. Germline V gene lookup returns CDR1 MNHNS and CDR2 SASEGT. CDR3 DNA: TGTGCCAGCGAGACGAATAGCAATCAGCCCCAGCATTTT. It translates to CASETNSNQPQHF.

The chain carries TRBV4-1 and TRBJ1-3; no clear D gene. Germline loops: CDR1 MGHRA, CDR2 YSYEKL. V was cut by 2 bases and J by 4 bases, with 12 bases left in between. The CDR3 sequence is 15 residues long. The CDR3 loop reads CASSQWEGSGNTIYF. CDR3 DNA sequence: TGCGCCAGCAGCCAATGGGAGGGCTCAGGAAACACCATATATTTT.

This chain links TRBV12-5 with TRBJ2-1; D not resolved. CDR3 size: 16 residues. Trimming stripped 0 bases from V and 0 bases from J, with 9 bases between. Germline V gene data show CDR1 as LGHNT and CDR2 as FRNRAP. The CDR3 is CASGLVLFSSYNEQFF. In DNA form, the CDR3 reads TGTGCTAGTGGTTTGGTACTGTTTAGCTCCTACAATGAGCAGTTCTTC.

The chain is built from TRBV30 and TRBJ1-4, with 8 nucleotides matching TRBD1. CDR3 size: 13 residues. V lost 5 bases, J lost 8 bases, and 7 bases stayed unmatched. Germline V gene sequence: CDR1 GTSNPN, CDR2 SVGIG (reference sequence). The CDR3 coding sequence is TGTGCCTGGCAACAGGGGGTAAACGAAAAACTGTTTTTT. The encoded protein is CAWQQGVNEKLFF.

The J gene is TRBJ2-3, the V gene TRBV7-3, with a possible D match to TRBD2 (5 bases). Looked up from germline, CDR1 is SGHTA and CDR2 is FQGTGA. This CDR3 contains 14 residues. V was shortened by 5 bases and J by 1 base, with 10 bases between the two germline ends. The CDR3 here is CASSTRGGTDTQYF. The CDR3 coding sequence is TGTGCCAGCAGCACCCGGGGAGGCACAGATACGCAGTATTTT.

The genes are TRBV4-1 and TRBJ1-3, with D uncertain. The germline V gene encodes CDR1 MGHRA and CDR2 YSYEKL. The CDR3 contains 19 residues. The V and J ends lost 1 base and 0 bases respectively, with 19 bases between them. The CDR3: CASSQGVSPAPASGNTIYF. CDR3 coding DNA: TGCGCCAGCAGCCAAGGGGTTTCACCGGCCCCGGCCTCTGGAAACACCATATATTTT.

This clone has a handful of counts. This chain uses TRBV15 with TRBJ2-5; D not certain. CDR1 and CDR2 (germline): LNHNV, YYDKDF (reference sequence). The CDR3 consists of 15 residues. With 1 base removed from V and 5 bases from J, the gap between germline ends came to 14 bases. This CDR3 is CATSRGGGPRETQYF. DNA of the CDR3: TGTGCCACCAGCAGAGGGGGTGGGCCTCGGGAGACCCAGTACTTC.

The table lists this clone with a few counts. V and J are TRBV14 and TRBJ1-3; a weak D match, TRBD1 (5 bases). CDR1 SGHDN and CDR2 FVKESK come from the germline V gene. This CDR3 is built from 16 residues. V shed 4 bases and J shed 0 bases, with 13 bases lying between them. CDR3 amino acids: CASSRPRDGSGNTIYF. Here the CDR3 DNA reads TGTGCCAGCAGCCGCCCTCGGGACGGCTCTGGAAACACCATATATTTT.

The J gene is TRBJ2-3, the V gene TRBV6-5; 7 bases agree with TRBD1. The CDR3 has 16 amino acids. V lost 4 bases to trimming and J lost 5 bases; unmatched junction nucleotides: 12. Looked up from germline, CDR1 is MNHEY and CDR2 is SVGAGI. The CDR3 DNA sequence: TGTGCCAGCAGTTCCCGAGTCGGCAGGGGGATAGATACGCAGTATTTT. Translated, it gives CASSSRVGRGIDTQYF.

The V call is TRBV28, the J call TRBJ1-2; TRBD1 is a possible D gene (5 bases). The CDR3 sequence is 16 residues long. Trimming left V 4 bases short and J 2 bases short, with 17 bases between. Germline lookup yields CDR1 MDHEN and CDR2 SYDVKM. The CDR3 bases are TGTGCCAGCAGTTGGGGGAGGGCGGGCGCAAACTATGGCTACACCTTC. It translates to CASSWGRAGANYGYTF.

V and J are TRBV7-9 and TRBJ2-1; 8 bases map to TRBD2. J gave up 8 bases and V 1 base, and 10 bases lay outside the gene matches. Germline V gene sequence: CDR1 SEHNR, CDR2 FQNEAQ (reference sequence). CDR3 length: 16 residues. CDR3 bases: TGTGCCAGCAGCTTAGGGGGGACTAGGAGTCTCTATGAGCAGTTCTTC. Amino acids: CASSLGGTRSLYEQFF.

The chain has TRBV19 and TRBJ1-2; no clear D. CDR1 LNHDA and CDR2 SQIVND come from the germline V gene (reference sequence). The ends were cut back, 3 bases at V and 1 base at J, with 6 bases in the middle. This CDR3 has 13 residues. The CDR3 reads CASSMRSNYGYTF. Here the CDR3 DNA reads TGTGCCAGTAGTATGCGCAGTAACTATGGCTACACCTTC.

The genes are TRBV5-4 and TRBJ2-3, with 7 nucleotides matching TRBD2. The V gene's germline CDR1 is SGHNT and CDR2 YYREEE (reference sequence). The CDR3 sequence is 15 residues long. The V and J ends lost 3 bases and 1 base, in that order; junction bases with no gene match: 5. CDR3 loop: CASSYTLAGTDTQYF. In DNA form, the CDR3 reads TGTGCCAGCAGCTATACCCTAGCGGGCACAGATACGCAGTATTTT. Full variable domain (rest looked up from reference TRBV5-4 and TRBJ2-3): ETGVTQSPTHLIKTRGQQVTLRCSSQSGHNTVSWYQQALGQGPQFIFQYYREEENGRGNFPPRFSGLQFPNYSSELNVNALELDDSALYLCASSYTLAGTDTQYFGPGTRLTVL.

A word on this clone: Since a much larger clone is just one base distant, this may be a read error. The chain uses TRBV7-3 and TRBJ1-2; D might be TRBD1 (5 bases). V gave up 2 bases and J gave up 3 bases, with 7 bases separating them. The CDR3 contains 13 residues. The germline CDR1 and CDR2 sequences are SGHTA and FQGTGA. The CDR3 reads CASSLARDYGYTF. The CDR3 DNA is TGTGCCAGCAGCTTAGCCAGGGACTATGGCTACACCTTC.